Below are 17 T cell receptor beta chains sequenced from a single sample in a study of T cell repertoires in cytomegalovirus infection. TCRdb redid the calling of the reads with MiXCR, one entry per CDR3 protein. The sample yields 500,000 to 600,000 distinct CDR3 sequences, more than 15% seen once. Material: CD8+ T cells from PBMCs. The receptors shown here come from a human donor in good health (CMV status not recorded). Some clones in this sample may be carry-over from other donors' samples.

This clonotype has a handful of counts. V is TRBV4-1 and J is TRBJ2-7; TRBD2 agrees at 9 bases. The V gene's germline CDR1 is MGHRA and CDR2 YSYEKL. The junction had 6 bases not matched to a gene; V was cut back by 5 bases and J by 1 base. The CDR3 is made up of 15 amino acids. For the CDR3, the DNA is TGCGCCAGCAGCTACGTTCTAGCGGGGTCCTACGAGCAGTACTTC. This codes for CASSYVLAGSYEQYF.

The chain uses TRBV5-5 and TRBJ1-1; TRBD1 might be the D (6 bases). Germline V CDR1 and CDR2: SGHKS, YYEKEE (reference sequence). The CDR3 consists of 14 residues. Trimming removed 0 bases at V and 3 bases at J, with 9 bases between. DNA of the CDR3: TGTGCCAGCAGCTTGGACAGGGCCCACACTGAAGCTTTCTTT. This codes for CASSLDRAHTEAFF.

This clonotype has at least ten counts. The V gene is TRBV6-1, the J gene TRBJ2-7; 9 bases line up with TRBD2. Germline V CDR1 and CDR2: MNHNS, SASEGT. This CDR3 spans 16 amino acids. With V trimmed by 5 bases and J by 2 bases, 10 bases remained unmatched. The CDR3, as DNA: TGTGCCAGCAGTCCGACTAGCGGTCGGACCGCCTACGAGCAGTACTTC. Amino acid sequence: CASSPTSGRTAYEQYF.

This clonotype showed up many times. V and J are TRBV12-3 or TRBV12-4 and TRBJ2-7; TRBD2 agrees at 12 bases. V lost 5 bases, J lost 6 bases, and 11 bases stayed unmatched. This CDR3 is built from 16 residues. CDR3 sequence (DNA): TGTGCCAGCAGTCTGACTAGCGGGAGTAAGCGGGGCGAGCAGTACTTC. This sequence encodes CASSLTSGSKRGEQYF.

This clonotype occurred a few times. This chain joins TRBV7-9 and TRBJ2-7; D unresolved. The CDR3 sequence is 16 residues long. Trimming shortened V by 1 base and J by 2 bases, and 15 bases separated the two germline ends. Germline CDR1 SEHNR, CDR2 FQNEAQ (reference sequence). The CDR3 DNA reads as TGTGCCAGCAGCTTAGGTGGCGTCGGCAGTACCTACGAGCAGTACTTC. Translated: CASSLGGVGSTYEQYF. Using reference TRBV7-9 and TRBJ2-7 for the parts outside the CDR3, the full variable domain is DTGVSQNPRHKITKRGQNVTFRCDPISEHNRLYWYRQTLGQGPEFLTYFQNEAQLEKSRLLSDRFSAERPKGSFSTLEIQRTEQGDSAMYLCASSLGGVGSTYEQYFGPGTRLTVT.

V is TRBV6-4 and J is TRBJ1-1; TRBD1 might be the D (6 bases). The V end was cut by 3 bases, the J end by 2 bases, with 10 bases between. There are 14 residues in the CDR3. CDR1 is MRHNA, CDR2 SNTAGT, per germline. The CDR3 reads CASSETGFNTEAFF. CDR3 in DNA: TGTGCCAGCAGTGAGACAGGATTTAACACTGAAGCTTTCTTT.

In the case of this clonotype: A much larger clonotype is one base distant, so this may be a read error. The genes are TRBV4-1 and TRBJ2-1, with TRBD2 matching over 9 bases. From germline, CDR1 is MGHRA and CDR2 YSYEKL. The CDR3 runs 16 residues. CDR3 coding DNA: TGCGCCAGCAGCCAAGCCTCCGGGACTAGCAAAAATGATCAGTTCTTC. Translating it yields CASSQASGTSKNDQFF.

Many counts were recorded for this clonotype. This sequence joins TRBV7-3 and TRBJ2-1; 9 bases are shared with TRBD2. Germline values: CDR1 SGHTA, CDR2 FQGTGA. The CDR3 runs 15 residues. The junction had 2 bases not matched to a gene; V was cut back by 1 base and J by 4 bases. The CDR3 nucleotides are TGTGCCAGCAGCTTAAGCGGGGGGGATTACAATGAGCAGTTCTTC. It is translated as CASSLSGGDYNEQFF.

Remarks on this clonotype: The junction does not match germline at one end; this may be a read error. V gene TRBV4-1 combines with J gene TRBJ2-5; D tentatively reads TRBD1 or TRBD2 (6 bases each). This CDR3 has 16 amino acids. Germline values: CDR1 MGHRA, CDR2 YSYEKL. The CDR3 DNA follows: TGTGCCAGCAGCTCCCCCGAGGGGGGTTCTCAAGAGACCCAGTACTTC. Residues: CASSSPEGGSQETQYF.

This chain joins TRBV6-1 and TRBJ1-2; D gene ambiguous. CDR3 length: 14 residues. Germline V lookup: CDR1 MNHNS, CDR2 SASEGT. Trimming removed 6 bases at V and 6 bases at J, with 17 bases between. This CDR3 is CASRRRVEADGYTF. CDR3 sequence (DNA): TGTGCCAGCAGAAGGAGAGTGGAGGCGGATGGCTACACCTTC.

Ten or more counts support this clonotype. The V call is TRBV4-1, the J call TRBJ2-7; the match to TRBD2 covers 8 bases. The CDR3 extends over 16 amino acids. Germline V gives CDR1 MGHRA, CDR2 YSYEKL. With V trimmed by 0 bases and J by 2 bases, 6 bases remained unmatched. Here the CDR3 reads CASSQEWTSRTYEQYF. The CDR3, as DNA: TGCGCCAGCAGCCAAGAATGGACTAGCAGAACCTACGAGCAGTACTTC.

The J gene is TRBJ1-1, the V gene TRBV4-2; tentatively, D is TRBD1 (5 bases). V was shortened by 0 bases and J by 0 bases, with 8 bases between the two germline ends. From germline, CDR1 is LGHNA and CDR2 YNFKEQ. The CDR3 extends over 15 amino acids. This CDR3 reads CASSQDRGMNTEAFF. The CDR3 coding sequence is TGTGCCAGCAGCCAAGATCGGGGGATGAACACTGAAGCTTTCTTT.

The sample holds many counts of this clonotype. The junction differs from germline at one of its ends, possibly a read error. CDR3 coding DNA: TGTGCCAGCAGTTTAGGTCAGAGCTATGGCTACACCTTC. As protein: CASSLGQSYGYTF. This chain connects TRBV7-9 to TRBJ1-2, with D unresolved. CDR3 size: 13 residues. CDR1 and CDR2 from the germline V gene are SEHNR and FQNEAQ (reference sequence).

The sample holds a few counts of this clonotype. The rearrangement uses TRBV4-1 and TRBJ1-2, with D maybe TRBD1 (5 bases). This CDR3 contains 15 residues. V was cut by 0 bases and J by 4 bases, with 12 bases left in between. Germline loops: CDR1 MGHRA, CDR2 YSYEKL. In DNA, the CDR3 is TGCGCCAGCAGCCAAGAGATTCGGGGGTCCTATGGCTACACCTTC. Residues: CASSQEIRGSYGYTF.

This clonotype was observed once. A much larger clone is a single base away; this may be a read error. The final CDR3 position lacks the conserved phenylalanine or tryptophan, pointing to a likely read error. The chain recombines TRBV7-3 with TRBJ2-7; 12 positions agree with TRBD2. The V and J ends lost 5 bases and 7 bases, in that order; junction bases with no gene match: 9. This CDR3 comprises 15 residues. Germline CDR1 SGHTA, CDR2 FQGTGA. The CDR3 loop reads CASSQTSGSPWEQYL. The CDR3 DNA sequence: TGTGCCAGCAGCCAGACTAGCGGGAGTCCGTGGGAGCAGTACTTA.

This clonotype was detected only a few times. The chain uses TRBV28 and TRBJ2-7; 10 bases align to TRBD1. In germline, CDR1 is MDHEN, CDR2 SYDVKM. The CDR3 sequence is 15 residues long. J gave up 6 bases and V 5 bases, and 10 bases lay outside the gene matches. This CDR3 reads CASSIPRDRGGEQYF. Written as DNA, the CDR3 is TGTGCCAGCAGTATCCCCCGGGACAGGGGAGGCGAGCAGTACTTC.

This rearrangement joins TRBV20-1 to TRBJ2-1; 12 nucleotides line up with TRBD2. CDR1 DFQATT and CDR2 SNEGSKA come from the germline V gene (reference sequence). V trimming: 5 bases; J trimming: 7 bases; junction bases outside the gene matches: 9. The CDR3 is made up of 15 amino acids. In DNA, the CDR3 is TGCAGTGCTCGGCTAGCGGGGGGGCCGTTGAATGAGCAGTTCTTC. Translated, it gives CSARLAGGPLNEQFF.